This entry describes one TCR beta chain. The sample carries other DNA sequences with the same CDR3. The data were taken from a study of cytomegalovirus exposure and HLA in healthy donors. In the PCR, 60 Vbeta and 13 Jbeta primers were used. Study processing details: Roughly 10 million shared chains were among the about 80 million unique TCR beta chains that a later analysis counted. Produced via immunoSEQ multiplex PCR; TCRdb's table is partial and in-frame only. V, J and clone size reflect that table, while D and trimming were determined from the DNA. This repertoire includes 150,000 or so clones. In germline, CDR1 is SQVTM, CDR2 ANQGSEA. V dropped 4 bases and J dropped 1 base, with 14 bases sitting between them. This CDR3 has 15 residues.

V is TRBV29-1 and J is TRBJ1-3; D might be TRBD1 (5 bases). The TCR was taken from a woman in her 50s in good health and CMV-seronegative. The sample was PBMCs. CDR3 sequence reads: CSVGNRGISGNTIYF. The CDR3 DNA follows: TGCAGCGTTGGGAATCGGGGGATATCTGGAAACACCATATATTTT.